This TCR beta chain derives from a study of cytomegalovirus exposure and HLA in healthy donors. Worth noting for this clone: Its antigen remains unknown.

Use of 60 Vbeta and 13 Jbeta primers characterized the PCR. TCRdb's table, derived via immunoSEQ multiplex PCR, lists solely in-frame clones and lacks some. The sample has about 140,000 clones; about 86% are singletons. Germline loops: CDR1 SGHTA, CDR2 FQGNSA. This CDR3 has 13 amino acids. The trim removed 2 bases at V and 10 bases at J, leaving 3 bases unmatched. The study's findings and limits: Accurate HLA-A and HLA-B prediction from TCR beta sequences was reported for most subjects.

The receptor comes from a middle-aged man in good health and CMV-seropositive. Sequencing was done on a sample of PBMCs. The gene calls are TRBV7-2 and TRBJ2-1; 9 bases match TRBD2. The CDR3: CASSLSTSGEQFF. DNA of the CDR3: TGTGCCAGCAGCTTAAGCACTAGCGGGGAGCAGTTCTTC.